This is a list of T cell receptor beta chains from one sample in a study of blood T cell repertoires in COVID-19. Method: immunoSEQ multiplex PCR; TCRdb's copy keeps in-frame clones and lacks some. This sample has approximately 220,000 clones, with about 90% found just once. Sequencing was carried out using PBMCs or T cells enriched from blood (not recorded which). Source of these receptors: a man younger than 45 who had recovered from COVID-19. The CDR3 runs from the conserved cysteine through the conserved F or W. D genes are given only for firm matches. Rows give clone size only sometimes, using once, few, many, or a class for an expanded clone.

d_gene,v_gene,len,abundance,j_gene,CDR3nt,CDR3aa
TRBD1,TRBV15,17,.,TRBJ2-4,TGTGCCACCAGCAGAGAGGGCGGCAGGGGGGCCAAAAACATTCAGTACTTC,CATSREGGRGAKNIQYF
.,TRBV7-2,14,.,TRBJ1-2,TGTGCCAGCAGCTTAGCGGGCAGTAACTATGGCTACACCTTC,CASSLAGSNYGYTF
.,TRBV20-1,14,.,TRBJ2-3,TGCAGTGCTAGTTTTGACAAAGTCACAGATACGCAGTATTTT,CSASFDKVTDTQYF
.,TRBV11-2,14,.,TRBJ1-4,TGTGCCAGCAGCTATGACCCCTTGGGAGGAAAACTGTTTTTT,CASSYDPLGGKLFF
.,TRBV2,13,.,TRBJ2-2,TGTGCCAGCAGAGTACAGGGAACCGGGGAGCTGTTTTTT,CASRVQGTGELFF
TRBD1,TRBV7-2,15,.,TRBJ1-6,TGTGCCAGCAGCTCAGACAGGGGCTATAATTCACCCCTCCACTTT,CASSSDRGYNSPLHF
.,TRBV5-1,13,once,TRBJ2-1,TGCGCCAGCTCCAACCCAGGGCCGGGTGAGCAGTTCTTC,CASSNPGPGEQFF
.,TRBV11-2,15,.,TRBJ1-3,TGTGCCAGCAGCTTAGTACAGGGAAGCAGAAACACCATATATTTT,CASSLVQGSRNTIYF
.,TRBV5-1,16,.,TRBJ1-3,TGCGCCAGCAGCTTGGAGGGCTCGAGGGCAGGAAACACCATATATTTT,CASSLEGSRAGNTIYF
TRBD2,TRBV24-1,19,.,TRBJ2-1,TGTGCCACCAGTGATTTTGGGACTAGCGGCTACAGCTCCTACAATGAGCAGTTCTTC,CATSDFGTSGYSSYNEQFF
.,TRBV5-1,11,.,TRBJ2-7,TGCGCCAGCAGCTCGTTATACGAGCAGTACTTC,CASSSLYEQYF
TRBD2,TRBV4-1,19,.,TRBJ2-3,TGCGCCAGCAGCCAACCCGTGAGGGGGGTAGCGGGGGGCGGGGATACGCAGTATTTT,CASSQPVRGVAGGGDTQYF
.,TRBV7-2,14,once,TRBJ2-1,TGTGCCAGCAGCTTAGTCCGGAGCTTCAATGAGCAGTTCTTC,CASSLVRSFNEQFF
TRBD1,TRBV3-1/TRBV3-2,17,.,TRBJ1-3,TGTGCCAGCAGCCAAGGAGGAACAGGGGAATCGGGAAACACCATATATTTT,CASSQGGTGESGNTIYF
TRBD1,TRBV19,14,.,TRBJ1-1,TGTGCCAGTACCAGGGGACAGGGGGGAAGTAAAGCTTTCTTT,CASTRGQGGSKAFF
.,TRBV27,15,.,TRBJ1-1,TGTGCCAGCAGTGACATGCGGGGAACTTTCACTGAAGCTTTCTTT,CASSDMRGTFTEAFF
TRBD1,TRBV10-2,14,.,TRBJ2-7,TGCGCCAGCAGTGGGGGACAGATTTTCTACGAGCAGTACTTC,CASSGGQIFYEQYF
.,TRBV5-1,14,.,TRBJ2-7,TGCGCCAGCAGCTTGGTTGGGGGGGCGAACGAGCAGCACTTC,CASSLVGGANEQHF
TRBD1,TRBV11-3,15,.,TRBJ2-1,TGTGCCAGCAGCTTTGGACAGGGAGGTTACAATGAGCAGTTCTTC,CASSFGQGGYNEQFF
TRBD2,TRBV19,19,.,TRBJ2-5,TGTGCCAGTAGTTACAGGGTTATGGCGGCTAGCGGGGACCAAGAGACCCAGTACTTC,CASSYRVMAASGDQETQYF
TRBD2,TRBV14,15,.,TRBJ2-5,TGTGCCAGCAGCCAAGATAGGACTAGTTGGGAGACCCAGTACTTC,CASSQDRTSWETQYF
.,TRBV7-2,13,.,TRBJ1-5,TGTGCCAGCAGCTTCGGGGGAAATCAGCCCCAGCATTTT,CASSFGGNQPQHF
TRBD2,TRBV9,15,.,TRBJ2-5,TGTGCCAGCAGCGTAGAGGGACTAGCCCAAGAGACCCAGTACTTC,CASSVEGLAQETQYF
TRBD1,TRBV19,10,.,TRBJ2-7,TGTGCGACAGGGGGCGACGAGCAGTACTTC,CATGGDEQYF
TRBD1,TRBV7-2,17,few,TRBJ2-6,TGTGCCAGCAGGGGGGGACAGGGCTCCTCTGGGGCCAACGTCCTGACTTTC,CASRGGQGSSGANVLTF
.,TRBV5-4,17,.,TRBJ2-1,TGTGCCAGCAGCTTGGCCGGGGGGCGGGGGTCCTACAATGAGCAGTTCTTC,CASSLAGGRGSYNEQFF
.,TRBV11-2,17,.,TRBJ1-3,TGTGCCAGCAGCTCCCTCCGGGACTCCGACTCTGGAAACACCATATATTTT,CASSSLRDSDSGNTIYF
.,TRBV3-1/TRBV3-2,15,.,TRBJ2-5,TGTGCCAGCAGCCCGGGCAGGGTTCGTCAAGAGACCCAGTACTTC,CASSPGRVRQETQYF
TRBD1,TRBV7-2,15,once,TRBJ2-5,TGTGCCAGCAGCTTAGGACAGGGCCGTCAAGAGACCCAGTACTTC,CASSLGQGRQETQYF
.,TRBV6-5,14,.,TRBJ1-5,TGTGCCAGCAGTTTGGGGGCCAGCAATCAGCCCCAGCATTTT,CASSLGASNQPQHF
.,TRBV5-1,14,.,TRBJ2-7,TGCGCCAGCAGCTTGCAAGCGCCTCCCTACGAGCAGTACTTC,CASSLQAPPYEQYF
.,TRBV28,12,.,TRBJ2-2,TGTGCCACCATAAGCGGCACCGGGGAGCTGTTTTTT,CATISGTGELFF
.,TRBV6-5,15,.,TRBJ2-5,TGTGCCAGCAGTTACGATACTTGGGCTGGGGAGACCCAGTACTTC,CASSYDTWAGETQYF
TRBD1,TRBV28,14,.,TRBJ2-1,TGTGCCATCCAAACAGGGGGCGTTGGCAATGAGCAGTTCTTC,CAIQTGGVGNEQFF
.,TRBV19,14,.,TRBJ1-5,TGTGCCAGTAGTACCCACAGGGTTGGTCAGCCCCAGCATTTT,CASSTHRVGQPQHF
.,TRBV5-1,14,.,TRBJ2-1,TGCGCCAGCAGCAAGATGTCGGGATCGGGTGAGCAGTTCTTC,CASSKMSGSGEQFF
TRBD2,TRBV24-1,15,.,TRBJ2-5,TGTGCCACCATGACTAGCGGGGGGAGTCAAGAGACCCAGTACTTC,CATMTSGGSQETQYF
.,TRBV28,12,.,TRBJ2-4,TGTGCCTCTGCGCTAGCCAAAAACATTCAGTACTTC,CASALAKNIQYF
.,TRBV9,13,.,TRBJ1-1,TGTGCCAGCAGCTCGACAGCGAACACTGAAGCTTTCTTT,CASSSTANTEAFF
TRBD1,TRBV27,14,once,TRBJ1-2,TGTGCCAGCAGTTTATATGAGGGGGCTGGGGGCTACACCTTC,CASSLYEGAGGYTF
TRBD1,TRBV30,15,.,TRBJ1-1,TGTGCCTGGAGAAAGGACAGGGGACCTGGCACTGAAGCTTTCTTT,CAWRKDRGPGTEAFF
.,TRBV25-1,15,.,TRBJ2-5,TGTGCCAGCAGTGCCATGAGGGCCGCGTCGGAGACCCAGTACTTC,CASSAMRAASETQYF
TRBD2,TRBV28,15,.,TRBJ2-7,TGTGCCAGCAGACAGACTAGCGGGAGAAACTACGAGCAGTACTTC,CASRQTSGRNYEQYF
TRBD2,TRBV7-8,15,.,TRBJ2-1,TGTGCCAGCAGCACAGACGCGGGACTAGACAATGAGCAGTTCTTC,CASSTDAGLDNEQFF
.,TRBV27,16,.,TRBJ2-3,TGTGCCAGCAGTCTGAAACCGACACATTACACAGATACGCAGTATTTT,CASSLKPTHYTDTQYF
.,TRBV10-3,18,few,TRBJ1-1,TGTGCCATCAGTGGTAGGAGTTCTGGGGGGGAAGTTGGCACTGAAGCTTTCTTT,CAISGRSSGGEVGTEAFF
.,TRBV28,12,few,TRBJ1-4,TGTGCCAGCAGTCTAAGACAGGTCAAACTGTTTTTT,CASSLRQVKLFF
TRBD2,TRBV5-1,16,.,TRBJ2-7,TGCGCCAGCAGCTTGGACCTAGCGGGGGTCGCCTACGAGCAGTACTTC,CASSLDLAGVAYEQYF
.,TRBV11-3,17,.,TRBJ2-2,TGTGCCAGCAGCTTAGGGGCGCAGGCCTCGAACACCGGGGAGCTGTTTTTT,CASSLGAQASNTGELFF
TRBD2,TRBV10-1,18,once,TRBJ2-3,TGCGCCAGCAGTGAGTCTTGGCTAGCGGGAGGGAACACAGATACGCAGTATTTT,CASSESWLAGGNTDTQYF
.,TRBV5-1,13,.,TRBJ1-1,TGCGCCAGCAGCTTGGCAGGCCAGGGGGAAGCTTTCTTT,CASSLAGQGEAFF
TRBD2,TRBV27,16,.,TRBJ2-1,TGTGCCAGCAGTTTATACGGCGGGAGTTCCTACAATGAGCAGTTCTTC,CASSLYGGSSYNEQFF
.,TRBV18,16,.,TRBJ2-5,TGTGCCAGCTCACCACGGAGGGTAGCCCACCAAGAGACCCAGTACTTC,CASSPRRVAHQETQYF
TRBD2,TRBV27,16,.,TRBJ2-3,TGTGCCAGCAGTTTCGAAACGGGAGGGTCGACAGATACGCAGTATTTT,CASSFETGGSTDTQYF
.,TRBV9,13,.,TRBJ1-2,TGTGCCAGCAGCGTAGGGGAGAACTATGGCTACACCTTC,CASSVGENYGYTF
.,TRBV5-8,15,few,TRBJ1-2,TGTGCCAGCAGCTTGGGGGCCTACCCGAACTATGGCTACACCTTC,CASSLGAYPNYGYTF
.,TRBV7-9,12,.,TRBJ1-1,TGTGCCGAACAGGCTTCGAACACTGAAGCTTTCTTT,CAEQASNTEAFF
TRBD2,TRBV7-9,16,.,TRBJ2-7,TGTGCCAGCAGCCGCCCGACTAGCGGGAGTGTGGGCGAGCAGTACTTC,CASSRPTSGSVGEQYF
.,TRBV28,16,.,TRBJ1-2,TGTGCCAGCAGTTGGGGGGTTACAATGGGAATCTATGGCTACACCTTC,CASSWGVTMGIYGYTF